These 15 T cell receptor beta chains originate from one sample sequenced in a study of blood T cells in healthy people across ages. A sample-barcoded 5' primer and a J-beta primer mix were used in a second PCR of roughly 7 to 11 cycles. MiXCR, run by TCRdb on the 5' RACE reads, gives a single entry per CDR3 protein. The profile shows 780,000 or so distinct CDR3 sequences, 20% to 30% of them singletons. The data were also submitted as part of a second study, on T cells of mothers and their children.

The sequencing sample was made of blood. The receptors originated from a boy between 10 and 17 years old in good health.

The CDR3 DNA reads as TGCGCCAGCAGCCAAGACAAATCCGGACCCGACGGTGGGGCCAACGTCCTGACTTTC. Protein sequence: CASSQDKSGPDGGANVLTF. The chain has TRBV4-3 and TRBJ2-6; D not certain. V shed 0 bases and J shed 3 bases, with 18 bases lying between them. The CDR3 consists of 19 residues. The V gene's germline CDR1 is LGHNA and CDR2 YSLEER.

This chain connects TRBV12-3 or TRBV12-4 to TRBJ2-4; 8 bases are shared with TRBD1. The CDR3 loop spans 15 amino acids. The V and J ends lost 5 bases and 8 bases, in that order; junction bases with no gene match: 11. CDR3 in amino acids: CASSPDHDRGDIQYF. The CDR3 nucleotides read TGTGCCAGCAGTCCGGATCACGACAGGGGTGACATTCAGTACTTC.

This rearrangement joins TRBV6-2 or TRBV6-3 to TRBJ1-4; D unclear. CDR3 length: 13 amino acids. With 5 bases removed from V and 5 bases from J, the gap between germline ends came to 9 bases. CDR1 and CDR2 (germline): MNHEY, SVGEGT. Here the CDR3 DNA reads TGTGCCAGCAGTCCACAGCGCAATGAAAAACTGTTTTTT. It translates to CASSPQRNEKLFF.

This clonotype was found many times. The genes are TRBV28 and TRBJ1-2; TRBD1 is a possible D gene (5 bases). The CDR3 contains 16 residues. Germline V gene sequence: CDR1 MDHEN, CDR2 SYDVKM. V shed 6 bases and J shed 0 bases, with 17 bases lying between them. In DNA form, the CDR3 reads TGTGCCAGCAGCATCCTCTCGACAGAAACTAACTATGGCTACACCTTC. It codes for CASSILSTETNYGYTF.

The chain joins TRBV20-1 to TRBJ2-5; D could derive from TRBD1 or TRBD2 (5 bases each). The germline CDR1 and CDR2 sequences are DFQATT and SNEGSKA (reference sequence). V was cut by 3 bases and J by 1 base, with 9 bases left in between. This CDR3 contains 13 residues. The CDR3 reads CSARGRLQETQYF. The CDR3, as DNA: TGCAGTGCTAGGGGACGACTCCAAGAGACCCAGTACTTC.

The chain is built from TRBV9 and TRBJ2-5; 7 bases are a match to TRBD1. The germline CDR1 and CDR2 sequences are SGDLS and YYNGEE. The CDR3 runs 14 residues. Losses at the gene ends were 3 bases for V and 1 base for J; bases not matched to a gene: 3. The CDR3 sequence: CASSAWDSQETQYF. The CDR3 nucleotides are TGTGCCAGCAGCGCATGGGACAGCCAAGAGACCCAGTACTTC.

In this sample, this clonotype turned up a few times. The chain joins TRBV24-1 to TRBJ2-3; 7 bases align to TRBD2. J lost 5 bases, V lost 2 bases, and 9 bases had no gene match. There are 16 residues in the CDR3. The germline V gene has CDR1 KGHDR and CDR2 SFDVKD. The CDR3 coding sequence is TGTGCCACCAGTGATTCCCCCGGGAGGACTGTAGATACGCAGTATTTT. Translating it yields CATSDSPGRTVDTQYF.

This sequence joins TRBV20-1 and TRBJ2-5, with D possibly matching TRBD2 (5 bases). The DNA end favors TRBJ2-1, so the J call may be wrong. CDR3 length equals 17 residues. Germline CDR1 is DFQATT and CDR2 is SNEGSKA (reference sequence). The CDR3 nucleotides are TGCAGTGCTAGTGGGTGGGCTAAAAATGCATTTGGAGGTGAGCAGTTCTTC. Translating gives CSASGWAKNAFGGEQFF.

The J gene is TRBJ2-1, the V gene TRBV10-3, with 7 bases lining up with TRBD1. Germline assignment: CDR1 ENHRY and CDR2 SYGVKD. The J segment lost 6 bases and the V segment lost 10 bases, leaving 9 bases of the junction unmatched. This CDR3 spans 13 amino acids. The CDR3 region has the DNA TGTGCCACCGGGACAGCTAAGACCAATGAGCAGTTCTTC. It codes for CATGTAKTNEQFF.

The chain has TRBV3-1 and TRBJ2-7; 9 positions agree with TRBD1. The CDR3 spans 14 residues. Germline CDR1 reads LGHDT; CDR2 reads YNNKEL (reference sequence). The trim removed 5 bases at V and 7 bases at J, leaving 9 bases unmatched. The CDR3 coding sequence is TGTGCCAGCAGCGGGACAGGGAGGTTCGGGGAGCAGTACTTC. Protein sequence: CASSGTGRFGEQYF.

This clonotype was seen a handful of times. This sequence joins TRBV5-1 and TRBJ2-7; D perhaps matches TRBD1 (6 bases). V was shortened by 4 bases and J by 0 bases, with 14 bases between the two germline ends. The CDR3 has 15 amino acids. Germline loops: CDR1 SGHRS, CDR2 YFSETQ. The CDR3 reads CASSGQGSSSYEQYF. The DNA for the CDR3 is TGCGCCAGCAGCGGTCAGGGGTCGAGCTCCTACGAGCAGTACTTC.

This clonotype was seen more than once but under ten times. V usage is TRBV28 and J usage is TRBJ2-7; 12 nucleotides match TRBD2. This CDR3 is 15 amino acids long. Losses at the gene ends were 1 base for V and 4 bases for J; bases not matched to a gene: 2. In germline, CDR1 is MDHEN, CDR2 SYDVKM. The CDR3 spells CASSLFLAGGYEQYF. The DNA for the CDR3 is TGTGCCAGCAGTTTATTCCTAGCGGGGGGGTACGAGCAGTACTTC.

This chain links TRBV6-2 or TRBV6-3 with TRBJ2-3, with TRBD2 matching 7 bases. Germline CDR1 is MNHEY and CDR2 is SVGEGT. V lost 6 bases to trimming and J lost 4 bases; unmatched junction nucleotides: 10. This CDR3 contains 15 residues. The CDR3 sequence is CASRDGIAGPDTQYF. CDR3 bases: TGTGCCAGCAGGGACGGCATAGCGGGCCCAGATACGCAGTATTTT.

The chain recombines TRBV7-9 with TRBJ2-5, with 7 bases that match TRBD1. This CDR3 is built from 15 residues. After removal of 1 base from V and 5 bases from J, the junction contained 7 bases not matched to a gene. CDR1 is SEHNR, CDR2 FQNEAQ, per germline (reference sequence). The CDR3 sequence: CASSLVWDRTETQYF. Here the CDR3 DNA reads TGTGCCAGCAGCTTAGTATGGGACAGAACGGAGACCCAGTACTTC.

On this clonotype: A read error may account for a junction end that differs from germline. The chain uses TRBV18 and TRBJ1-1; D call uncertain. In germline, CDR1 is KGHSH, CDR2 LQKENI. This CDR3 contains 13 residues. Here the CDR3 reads CATAIGVNTEAFF. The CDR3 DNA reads TGTGCCACCGCGATTGGGGTCAACACTGAGGCTTTCTTT.